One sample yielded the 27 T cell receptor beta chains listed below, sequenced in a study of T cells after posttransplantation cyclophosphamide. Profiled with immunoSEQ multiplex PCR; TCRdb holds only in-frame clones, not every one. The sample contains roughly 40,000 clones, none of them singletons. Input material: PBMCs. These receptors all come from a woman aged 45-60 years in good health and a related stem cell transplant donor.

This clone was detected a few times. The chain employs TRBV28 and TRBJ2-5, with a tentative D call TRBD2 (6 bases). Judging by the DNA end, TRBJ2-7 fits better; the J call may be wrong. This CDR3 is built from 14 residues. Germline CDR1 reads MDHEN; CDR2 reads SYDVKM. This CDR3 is CASTPGGTSYEQYF. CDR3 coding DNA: TGTGCCAGCACCCCTGGCGGGACCTCCTACGAGCAGTACTTC.

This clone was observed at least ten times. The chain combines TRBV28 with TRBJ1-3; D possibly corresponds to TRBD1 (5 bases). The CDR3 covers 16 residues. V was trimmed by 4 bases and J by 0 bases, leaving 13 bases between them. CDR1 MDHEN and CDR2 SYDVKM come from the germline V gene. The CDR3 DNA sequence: TGTGCCAGCAGTTCAGAACAGGTATACTCTGGAAACACCATATATTTT. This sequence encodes CASSSEQVYSGNTIYF.

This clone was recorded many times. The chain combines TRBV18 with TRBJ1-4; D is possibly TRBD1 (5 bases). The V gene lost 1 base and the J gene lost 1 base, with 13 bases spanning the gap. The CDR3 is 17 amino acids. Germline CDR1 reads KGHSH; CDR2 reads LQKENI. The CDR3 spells CASSPLRGTETNEKLFF. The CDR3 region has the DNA TGTGCCAGCTCACCACTTCGGGGGACTGAAACTAATGAAAAACTGTTTTTT.

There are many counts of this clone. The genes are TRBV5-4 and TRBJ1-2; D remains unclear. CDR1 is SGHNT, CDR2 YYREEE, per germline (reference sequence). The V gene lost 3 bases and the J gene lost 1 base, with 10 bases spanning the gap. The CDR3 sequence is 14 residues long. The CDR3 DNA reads TGTGCCAGCAGCTCACAGATTCATAACTATGGCTACACCTTC. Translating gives CASSSQIHNYGYTF. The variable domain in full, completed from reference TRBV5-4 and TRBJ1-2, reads ETGVTQSPTHLIKTRGQQVTLRCSSQSGHNTVSWYQQALGQGPQFIFQYYREEENGRGNFPPRFSGLQFPNYSSELNVNALELDDSALYLCASSSQIHNYGYTFGSGTRLTVV.

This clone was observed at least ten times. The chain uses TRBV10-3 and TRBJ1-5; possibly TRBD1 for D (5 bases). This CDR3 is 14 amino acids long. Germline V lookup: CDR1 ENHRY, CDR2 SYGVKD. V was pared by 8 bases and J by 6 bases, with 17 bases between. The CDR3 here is CAIGDSGDSQPQHF. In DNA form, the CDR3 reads TGTGCCATCGGGGATTCCGGAGACAGTCAGCCCCAGCATTTT.

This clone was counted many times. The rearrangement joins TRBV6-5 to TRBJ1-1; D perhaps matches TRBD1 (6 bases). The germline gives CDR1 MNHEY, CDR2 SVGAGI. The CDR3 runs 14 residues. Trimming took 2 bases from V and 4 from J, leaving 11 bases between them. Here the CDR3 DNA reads TGTGCCAGCAGTTACGACTTCAGGGGCACTGAAGCTTTCTTT. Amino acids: CASSYDFRGTEAFF.

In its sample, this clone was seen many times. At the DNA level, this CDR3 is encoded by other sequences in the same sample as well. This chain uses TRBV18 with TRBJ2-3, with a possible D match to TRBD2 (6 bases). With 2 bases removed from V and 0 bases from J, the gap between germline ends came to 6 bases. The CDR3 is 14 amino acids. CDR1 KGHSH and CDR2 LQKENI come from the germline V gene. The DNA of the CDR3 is TGTGCCAGCTCACCAGGGGGGAGCACAGATACGCAGTATTTT. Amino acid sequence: CASSPGGSTDTQYF.

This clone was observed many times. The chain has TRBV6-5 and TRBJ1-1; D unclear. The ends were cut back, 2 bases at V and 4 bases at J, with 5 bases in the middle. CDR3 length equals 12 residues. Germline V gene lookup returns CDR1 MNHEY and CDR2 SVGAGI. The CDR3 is CASSYPITEAFF. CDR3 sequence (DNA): TGTGCCAGCAGTTACCCCATCACTGAAGCTTTCTTT.

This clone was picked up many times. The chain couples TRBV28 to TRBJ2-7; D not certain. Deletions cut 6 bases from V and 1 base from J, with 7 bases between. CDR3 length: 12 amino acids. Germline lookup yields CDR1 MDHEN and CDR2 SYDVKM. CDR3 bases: TGTGCCAGCAGGGCCTCTTCCTACGAGCAGTACTTC. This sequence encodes CASRASSYEQYF.

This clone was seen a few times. The CDR3 nucleotides are TGTGCCAGCAGCCTTGTATTTGAACTGCGGGGGGCGACTCACAATGAGCAGTTCTTC. The encoded protein is CASSLVFELRGATHNEQFF. This chain uses TRBV28 with TRBJ2-1; 8 bases line up with TRBD2. This CDR3 contains 19 residues. Trimming removed 6 bases from V and 5 bases from J; junction bases left unmatched: 21. In germline, CDR1 is MDHEN, CDR2 SYDVKM.

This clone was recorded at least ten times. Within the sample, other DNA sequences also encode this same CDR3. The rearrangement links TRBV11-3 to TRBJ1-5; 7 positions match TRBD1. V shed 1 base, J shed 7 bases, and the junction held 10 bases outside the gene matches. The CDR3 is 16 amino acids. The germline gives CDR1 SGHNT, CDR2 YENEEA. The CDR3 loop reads CASSLGEGGGLQPQHF. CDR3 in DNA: TGTGCCAGCAGCTTAGGAGAAGGGGGCGGTTTACAGCCCCAGCATTTT.

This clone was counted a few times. In DNA form, the CDR3 reads TGTGCCTGGAGCAACGGGGATAACTACAATGAGCAGTTCTTC. This gives the protein CAWSNGDNYNEQFF. The V call is TRBV30, the J call TRBJ2-1; D possibly corresponds to TRBD2 (5 bases). Germline V CDR1 and CDR2: GTSNPN, SVGIG (reference sequence). CDR3 length equals 14 residues. V was clipped by 3 bases and J by 3 bases, with 12 bases between them.

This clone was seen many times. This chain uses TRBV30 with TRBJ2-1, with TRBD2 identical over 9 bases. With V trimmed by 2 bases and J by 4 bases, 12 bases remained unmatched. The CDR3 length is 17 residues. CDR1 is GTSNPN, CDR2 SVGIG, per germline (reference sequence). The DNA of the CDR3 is TGTGCCTGGAGTTCAGCGGGGGGCAACTCCGTATACAATGAGCAGTTCTTC. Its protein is CAWSSAGGNSVYNEQFF.

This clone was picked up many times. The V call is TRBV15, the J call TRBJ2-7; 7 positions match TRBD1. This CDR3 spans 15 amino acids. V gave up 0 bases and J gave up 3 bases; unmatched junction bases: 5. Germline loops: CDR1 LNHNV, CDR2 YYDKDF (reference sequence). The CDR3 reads CATSRDMGQIYEQYF. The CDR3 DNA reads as TGTGCCACCAGCAGAGATATGGGACAGATCTACGAGCAGTACTTC.

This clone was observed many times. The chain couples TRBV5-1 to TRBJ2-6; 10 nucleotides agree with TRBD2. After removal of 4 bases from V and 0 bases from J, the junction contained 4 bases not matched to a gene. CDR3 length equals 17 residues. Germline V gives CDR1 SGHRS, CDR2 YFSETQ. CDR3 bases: TGCGCCAGCAGCACTAGCGGGACGAGCTCTGGGGCCAACGTCCTGACTTTC. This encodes CASSTSGTSSGANVLTF.

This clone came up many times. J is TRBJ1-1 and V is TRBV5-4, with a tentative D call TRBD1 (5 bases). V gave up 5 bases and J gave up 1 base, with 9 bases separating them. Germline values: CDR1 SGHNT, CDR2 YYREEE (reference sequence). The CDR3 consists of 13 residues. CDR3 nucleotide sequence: TGTGCCAGCAGAAACCAGGGGAACACTGAAGCTTTCTTT. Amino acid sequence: CASRNQGNTEAFF.

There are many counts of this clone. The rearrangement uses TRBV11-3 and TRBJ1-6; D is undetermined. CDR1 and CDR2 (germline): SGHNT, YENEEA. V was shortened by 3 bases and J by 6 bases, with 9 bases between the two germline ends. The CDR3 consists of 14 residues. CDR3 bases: TGTGCCAGCAGCTTGGGTAACAGTAATTCACCCCTCCACTTT. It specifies CASSLGNSNSPLHF.

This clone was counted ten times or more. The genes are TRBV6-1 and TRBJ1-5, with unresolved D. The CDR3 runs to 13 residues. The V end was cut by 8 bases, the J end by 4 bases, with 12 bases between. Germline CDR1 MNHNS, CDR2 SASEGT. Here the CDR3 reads CASQWSRNQPQHF. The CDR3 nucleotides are TGTGCCAGCCAGTGGTCCAGGAATCAGCCCCAGCATTTT.

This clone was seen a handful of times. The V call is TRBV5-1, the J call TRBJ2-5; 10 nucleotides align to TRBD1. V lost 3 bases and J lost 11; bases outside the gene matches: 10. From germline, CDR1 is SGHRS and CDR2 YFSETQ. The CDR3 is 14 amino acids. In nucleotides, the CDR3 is TGCGCCAGCAGCTGGAAGGGGACAGGGGTTGAGCAGTACTTC. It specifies CASSWKGTGVEQYF. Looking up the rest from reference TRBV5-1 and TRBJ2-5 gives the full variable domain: KAGVTQTPRYLIKTRGQQVTLSCSPISGHRSVSWYQQTPGQGLQFLFEYFSETQRNKGNFPGRFSGRQFSNSRSEMNVSTLELGDSALYLCASSWKGTGVEQYFGPGTRLLVL.

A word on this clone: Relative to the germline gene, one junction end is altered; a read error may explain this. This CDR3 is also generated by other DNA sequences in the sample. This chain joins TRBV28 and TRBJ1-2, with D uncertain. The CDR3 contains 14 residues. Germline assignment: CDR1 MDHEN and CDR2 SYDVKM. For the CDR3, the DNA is TGCGCCAGCAGTTCGAGCGCGCATAACTATGGCTACACCTTC. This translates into CASSSSAHNYGYTF.

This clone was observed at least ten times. This chain's CDR3 is CASSQDRVGTEAFF. The CDR3 coding sequence is TGTGCCAGCTCCCAGGACAGGGTTGGGACTGAAGCTTTCTTT. The genes are TRBV18 and TRBJ1-1; 8 positions agree with TRBD1. The ends lost 6 bases at V and 5 bases at J; junction bases unmatched: 8. This CDR3 comprises 14 residues. Germline V CDR1 and CDR2: KGHSH, LQKENI.

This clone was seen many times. This CDR3 reads CASSLYRSGTEAFF. For the CDR3, the DNA is TGTGCCAGCAGCCTATACAGGTCTGGCACTGAAGCTTTCTTT. The gene calls are TRBV14 and TRBJ1-1, with a weak D call TRBD1 (5 bases). The CDR3 covers 14 residues. Trimming stripped 4 bases from V and 4 bases from J, with 13 bases between. The germline V gene has CDR1 SGHDN and CDR2 FVKESK.

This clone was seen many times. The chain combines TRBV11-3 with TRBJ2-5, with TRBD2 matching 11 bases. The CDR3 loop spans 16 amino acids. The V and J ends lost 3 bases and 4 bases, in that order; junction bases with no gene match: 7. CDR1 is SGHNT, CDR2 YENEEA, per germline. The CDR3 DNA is TGTGCCAGCAGCTTCTCCCTAGCGGGGGGACGAGAGACCCAGTACTTC. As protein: CASSFSLAGGRETQYF.

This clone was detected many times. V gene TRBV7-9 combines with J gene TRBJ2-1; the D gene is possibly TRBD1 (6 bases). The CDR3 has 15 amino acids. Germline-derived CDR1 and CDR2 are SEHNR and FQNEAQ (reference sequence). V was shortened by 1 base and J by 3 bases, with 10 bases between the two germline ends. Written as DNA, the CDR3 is TGTGCCAGCAGCTTAGGAGGGGGAGACTACAATGAGCAGTTCTTC. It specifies CASSLGGGDYNEQFF. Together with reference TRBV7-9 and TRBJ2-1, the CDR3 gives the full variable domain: DTGVSQNPRHKITKRGQNVTFRCDPISEHNRLYWYRQTLGQGPEFLTYFQNEAQLEKSRLLSDRFSAERPKGSFSTLEIQRTEQGDSAMYLCASSLGGGDYNEQFFGPGTRLTVL.

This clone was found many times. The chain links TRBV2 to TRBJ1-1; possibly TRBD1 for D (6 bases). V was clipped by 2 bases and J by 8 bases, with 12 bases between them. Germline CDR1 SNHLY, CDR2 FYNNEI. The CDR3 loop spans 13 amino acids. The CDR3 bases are TGTGCCAGCAGTGAATCTAGGGGGTTCGAAGCTTTCTTT. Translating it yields CASSESRGFEAFF. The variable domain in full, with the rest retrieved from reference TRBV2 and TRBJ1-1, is EPEVTQTPSHQVTQMGQEVILRCVPISNHLYFYWYRQILGQKVEFLVSFYNNEISEKSEIFDDQFSVERPDGSNFTLKIRSTKLEDSAMYFCASSESRGFEAFFGQGTRLTVV.

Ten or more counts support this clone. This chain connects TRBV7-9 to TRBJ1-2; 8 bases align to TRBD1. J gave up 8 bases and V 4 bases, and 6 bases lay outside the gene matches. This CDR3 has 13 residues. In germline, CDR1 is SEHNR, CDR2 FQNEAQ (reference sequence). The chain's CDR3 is CASSSTGVQGYTF. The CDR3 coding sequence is TGTGCCAGCAGCTCGACAGGGGTTCAAGGCTACACCTTC.

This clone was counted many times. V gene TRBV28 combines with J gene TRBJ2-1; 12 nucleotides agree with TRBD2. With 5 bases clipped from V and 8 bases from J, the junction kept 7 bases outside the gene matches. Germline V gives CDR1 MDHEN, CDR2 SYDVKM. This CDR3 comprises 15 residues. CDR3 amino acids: CASSPTSGGLYEQFF. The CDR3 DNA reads TGTGCCAGCAGTCCTACTAGCGGGGGGCTCTATGAGCAGTTCTTC. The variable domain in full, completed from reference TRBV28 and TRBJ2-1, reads DVKVTQSSRYLVKRTGEKVFLECVQDMDHENMFWYRQDPGLGLRLIYFSYDVKMKEKGDIPEGYSVSREKKERFSLILESASTNQTSMYLCASSPTSGGLYEQFFGPGTRLTVL.